A few counts support the clone carrying this T cell receptor (beta chain). This sample stems from a study of T cells after yellow fever vaccination. V dropped 4 bases and J dropped 0 bases, with 16 bases sitting between them. The CDR3 spans 17 residues. TCRdb analysed the 5' RACE reads with MiXCR anew, one entry per CDR3 protein. The repertoire holds about 400,000 distinct CDR3 sequences, with 11% as singletons. The origin of this receptor is a man between 18 and 35 years old who received the YFV17D yellow fever vaccine. The rearrangement joins TRBV12-3 or TRBV12-4 to TRBJ1-3; no reliable D call. Sequenced here: PBMCs, sampled on the day of the first yellow fever vaccination. The CDR3 is CASSYPEPVLSGNTIYF. The DNA of the CDR3 is TGTGCCAGCAGTTACCCCGAGCCAGTCCTCTCTGGAAACACCATATATTTT.